The T cell receptor beta chain under discussion was sequenced for a study of beta chain features in type 1 diabetes. Study-wide results and caveats: All four CD4+ subsets from Type 1 diabetes patients carried moderately but significantly shorter TCRB CDR3s. Patients showed naive, central memory and Treg TCRB repertoires that appeared more similar than those of healthy donors.

Concerning this clone: Its specificity is not known.

The whole isolated RNA underwent reverse transcription, so sequencing captured expressed TCRB transcripts. Assay used: immunoSEQ multiplex PCR; TCRdb lists only in-frame clones, some missing. This table holds approximately 150,000 clones, approximately 10% found once. The CDR3 runs 14 residues. CDR1 is SGHNT and CDR2 is YYREEE in the germline V gene (reference sequence). Trimming at V came to 3 bases and at J to 5 bases, leaving 7 bases not matched to a gene. The sequenced sample consisted of central memory CD4+ T cells from blood. This rearrangement joins TRBV5-4 to TRBJ1-2, with 7 bases fitting TRBD1. The sequence was obtained from a man between 25 and 39 years old with type 1 diabetes. CDR3: CASSYYRGWYGYTF. CDR3 nucleotide sequence: TGTGCCAGCAGCTATTACAGGGGATGGTATGGCTACACCTTC.